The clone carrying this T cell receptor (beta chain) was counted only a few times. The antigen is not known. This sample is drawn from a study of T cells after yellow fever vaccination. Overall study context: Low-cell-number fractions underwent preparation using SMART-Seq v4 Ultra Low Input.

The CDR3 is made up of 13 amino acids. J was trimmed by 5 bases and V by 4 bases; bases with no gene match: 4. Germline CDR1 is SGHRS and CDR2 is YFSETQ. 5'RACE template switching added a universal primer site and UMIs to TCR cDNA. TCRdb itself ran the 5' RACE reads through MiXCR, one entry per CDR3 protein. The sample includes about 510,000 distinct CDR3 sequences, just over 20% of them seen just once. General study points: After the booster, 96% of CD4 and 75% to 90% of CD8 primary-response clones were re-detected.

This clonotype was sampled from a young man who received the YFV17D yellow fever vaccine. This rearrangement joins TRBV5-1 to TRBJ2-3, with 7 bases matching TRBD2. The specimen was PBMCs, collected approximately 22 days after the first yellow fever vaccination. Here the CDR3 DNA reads TGCGCCAGCAGCCCGGGGGGTGAAGATACGCAGTATTTT. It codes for CASSPGGEDTQYF.